The following is a T cell receptor beta chain sequence with its context. Its cognate antigen is unknown. With 4 bases removed from V and 4 bases from J, the gap between germline ends came to 28 bases. Germline CDR1 and CDR2: GTSNPN and SVGIG (reference sequence). This CDR3 has 18 residues. This sample is part of a study of shared clonotypes between healthy human individuals. Study-level findings and limits: Several donors showed sharing of 4.5% to 6% of naive CD4 clonotypes. Clonotypes not shared had lower generation probabilities than those common to all four donors.

Assay: immunoSEQ multiplex PCR; the TCRdb copy retains only in-frame clones and omits some. The sample lists about a million clones; 65% to 80% were seen once. CD4+ cell separation produced CD45RA+ naive and CD45RA-negative memory subsets. Input material: memory CD4+ T cells sorted from blood. Subset: CD45RA-negative fraction. The chain is built from TRBV30 and TRBJ1-1; tentatively, D is TRBD1 (6 bases). This TCR was recovered from a man aged 18-30 years in good health. The CDR3 region has the DNA TGTGCCTGGACGACGTACCCAGGGGCCGGAAAAGGGAGCACTGAAGCTTTCTTT. Translation: CAWTTYPGAGKGSTEAFF.